The T cell receptor (beta chain) under discussion was sequenced for a study of identifying expanded T cells in peripheral blood (dated 2019 in TCRdb). About the investigation overall: Separate aliquots of the same genomic DNA pool were sequenced to produce technical replicates, and four replicates were compared in pairs. The research as a whole found: Between technical replicates the binomial model flagged around 1.2 differentially abundant clones, whereas over roughly two weeks the binomial model flagged about 16.4 and over roughly 4 weeks 19 to 20. Across all healthy donors, variance in clone template counts between approximately two-week samples was found to increase significantly with total template count. The beta-binomial model significantly reduced the number of clones called differentially abundant and the false-positive rate across all healthy-donor time intervals. The authors expected that over much longer intervals, such as months to years, biological variance in healthy repertoires might increase even further.

Comment on this clone: The antigen this receptor binds is unknown. No base qualities exist here, and no much larger clone lies one base off it.

During the collection period, no immune events, such as infections, were documented for the healthy donors. Blood repertoires from healthy donors were used as a training cohort for calibrating time-dependent variance in a beta-binomial model of differential abundance of T-cell clones. The training cohort was composed of roughly ten healthy donors, 3 female and 7 male. An age range of about 25 to 64 years, with an average of about 45 years, was recorded for the donors. Whole blood was collected from each healthy donor at three time points spaced about two weeks apart and obtained from a commercial supplier. For immunosequencing, genomic DNA was extracted from whole blood that had not been sorted. TCRbeta CDR3 regions were profiled with the immunoSEQ Assay using bias-controlled multiplex PCR amplification of genomic DNA. Regarding the original processing steps: The absolute abundance of each unique TCRbeta CDR3 region was quantified after sequences were collapsed and filtered. Two models were used to test differential abundance: a binomial model (Fisher-equivalent) and a beta-binomial model that adds time-dependent variance fitted from healthy donors. Clones with fewer than 5 combined templates were removed, and differential abundance was called for clones with a Benjamini-Hochberg FDR below 0.01. The form v = (b*log(k)+a)^2 was used to model beta-binomial variance as a function of total template count across the two samples. In its TCRdb copy, this immuneACCESS table keeps in-frame sequences only and misses some clones. Where compared with another copy, unresolved V genes explain less than half of these, and the others have no known cause. The DNA was the basis for D and trimming; V, J and clone size are from that table. The sample data list about 110,000 clones, and roughly nine tenths of these were observed just once. The ten largest account for 6.5% to 9% of the sample.

A distance of 20 bases separates the germline ends of V and J, which lose 3 bases and 8 bases respectively. Looking up the germline V gene yields CDR1 MDHEN and CDR2 SYDVKM. Inclusive of the bounding cysteine and phenylalanine, the CDR3 is 16 residues long. Here the CDR3 DNA is all that survives: 48 bases in frame from base 1. The source material was blood. In this chain, TRBV28 is recombined with TRBJ2-1; the D gene is not confidently resolved. The TCR sequence derives from a person aged 18 to 75 in good health. The CDR3 sequence is CASSFVFARASDEQFF. The base sequence is TGTGCCAGCAGTTTCGTCTTTGCGCGAGCGAGCGATGAGCAGTTCTTC. Joined to the reference TRBV28 and TRBJ2-1 proteins, this CDR3 gives the full variable domain: DVKVTQSSRYLVKRTGEKVFLECVQDMDHENMFWYRQDPGLGLRLIYFSYDVKMKEKGDIPEGYSVSREKKERFSLILESASTNQTSMYLCASSFVFARASDEQFFGPGTRLTVL.